This TCR beta chain was sequenced in a study of lymphopenia after photon versus proton radiotherapy. The assay was immunoSEQ multiplex PCR, and TCRdb's table has in-frame clones only and misses some. The sample consists of around 20,000 clones, approximately 90% of them appearing once. Findings and caveats of the study: Under photons, naive T cells and diversity fell while effector/memory populations rose. Oligoclonal CD8+ Temra expansion after nadir drove photon patients' diversity drop.

V was cut by 0 bases and J by 0 bases, with 18 bases left in between. CDR1 and CDR2 from the germline V gene are SGHRS and YFSETQ. This CDR3 is 18 amino acids long. This clone has only one observation. The antigen is undetermined. The rearrangement links TRBV5-1 to TRBJ1-2; tentatively, D is TRBD1 (6 bases). Sequenced here: peripheral blood, sampled from a patient treated with proton-based radiotherapy. The clonotype originates from a man aged 80 or over with esophageal cancer. This CDR3 is CASSLAGDKRDSNYGYTF. The CDR3 DNA reads TGCGCCAGCAGCTTGGCGGGGGACAAGCGAGACTCTAACTATGGCTACACCTTC.